These T cell receptor beta chains were read from a single sample in a study of beta chain features in type 1 diabetes. Produced via immunoSEQ multiplex PCR; TCRdb's table is partial and in-frame only. The sample has almost 350,000 clones, 6.5% to 10% seen once. The sequenced sample consisted of central memory CD4+ T cells from blood. Receptors originate from a woman between 18 and 29 years old in good health. Both conserved end residues are part of each CDR3. A D gene is named only where the DNA matches it firmly. Clone size is given for some rows only: seen once, a few or many times, or a class if the clone is expanded.

clone size,V gene,D gene,J gene,CDR3 DNA,CDR3 protein
-,TRBV2,TRBD2,TRBJ2-5,TGTGCCAGCAGCGGACTAGCGGGAGTATCGGGAGAGACCCAGTACTTC,CASSGLAGVSGETQYF
few,TRBV19,-,TRBJ1-2,TGTGCCAGTAGTATCTTTGACTATGGCTACACCTTC,CASSIFDYGYTF
few,TRBV4-2,TRBD2,TRBJ2-2,TGTGCCAGCAGCCAAAGGGCGTCTAGCGGGATTACCGGGGAGCTGTTTTTT,CASSQRASSGITGELFF
-,TRBV4-2,TRBD2,TRBJ2-7,TGTGCCAGCAGCCGAGAATCGGGACTAGTGGCCTACGAGCAGTACTTC,CASSRESGLVAYEQYF
many,TRBV4-3,TRBD1,TRBJ1-2,TGCGCCAGCAGCCAAGATGACAGGGCTTATGGCTACACCTTC,CASSQDDRAYGYTF
-,TRBV27,TRBD2,TRBJ2-7,TGTGCCAGCAGTTTCGGGGGATGGACTAGTTCCTACGAGCAGTACTTC,CASSFGGWTSSYEQYF
many,TRBV7-9,-,TRBJ2-4,TGTGCCAGCAGCTTAACCACTAGAAACGTTGGGAACATTCAGTACTTC,CASSLTTRNVGNIQYF
-,TRBV2,-,TRBJ2-3,TGTGCCAGCAGTGAGGGGACTCCACGAGATACGCAGTATTTT,CASSEGTPRDTQYF
-,TRBV7-6,TRBD2,TRBJ2-1,TGTGCCAGCACAGCGGGAGGGCACAATGAGCAGTTCTTC,CASTAGGHNEQFF
-,TRBV7-2,TRBD1,TRBJ2-5,TGTGCCAGCAGCTTTGGACAGGGGAAGCAAGAGACCCAGTACTTC,CASSFGQGKQETQYF
few,TRBV5-4,-,TRBJ2-3,TGTGCCAGCAGGCAACGGGCGGGAGATACGCAGTATTTT,CASRQRAGDTQYF
few,TRBV10-3,TRBD2,TRBJ2-7,TGTGCCACCGCCAGCGGGACTAGCGGATCCTACGAGCAGTACTTC,CATASGTSGSYEQYF